This passage covers 12 T cell receptor beta chains from one sample sequenced in a study of regulatory T cells in long-lasting Graves disease. In building TCR beta libraries, iRepertoire HTBI primers were used together with Arm-PCR of CDR3 regions. TCRdb recomputed calls from the multiplex PCR reads with MiXCR, one row per CDR3 protein. Among about 420,000 distinct CDR3 sequences listed, 15% to 20% were seen once. Time point indicated: newly diagnosed GD, antithyroid drugs for less than 3 months. There was RNA extracted from PBMCs, and the TCR library was made from it. These same records also appear under a second study, on T cells in Graves' hyperthyroidism and ophthalmopathy.

This sample comprised peripheral blood mononuclear cells (PBMCs), obtained at new diagnosis, from a patient treated with antithyroid drugs. Source of these receptors: a woman aged 18-29 years with Graves disease.

This clonotype has a count of ten or more. This chain connects TRBV28 to TRBJ2-5; tentatively, D is TRBD1 (5 bases). CDR1 and CDR2 (germline): MDHEN, SYDVKM. Trimming took 5 bases from V and 0 from J, leaving 13 bases between them. There are 15 residues in the CDR3. CDR3: CASSTMGLYQETQYF. The CDR3, as DNA: TGTGCCAGCAGTACAATGGGGCTGTACCAAGAGACCCAGTACTTC. Complete variable domain (other parts from reference TRBV28 and TRBJ2-5): DVKVTQSSRYLVKRTGEKVFLECVQDMDHENMFWYRQDPGLGLRLIYFSYDVKMKEKGDIPEGYSVSREKKERFSLILESASTNQTSMYLCASSTMGLYQETQYFGPGTRLLVL.

This clonotype was seen more than once but under ten times. V gene TRBV20-1 combines with J gene TRBJ2-1; 9 bases fit TRBD2. The CDR3 contains 18 residues. V dropped 3 bases and J dropped 0; count of bases not matched to a gene: 12. Germline CDR1 reads DFQATT; CDR2 reads SNEGSKA (reference sequence). The CDR3 DNA follows: TGCAGTGCTAGTCTCCTACCGGGGCGGGAGGGCTCCTACAATGAGCAGTTCTTC. This sequence encodes CSASLLPGREGSYNEQFF.

This clonotype was recorded at least ten times. The chain has TRBV20-1 and TRBJ2-1, with D perhaps matching TRBD1 or TRBD2 (7 bases each). Trimming left V 6 bases short and J 12 bases short, with 24 bases between. The germline V gene has CDR1 DFQATT and CDR2 SNEGSKA (reference sequence). The CDR3 spans 14 residues. The CDR3 spells CSANTGEGTHRQFF. DNA of the CDR3: TGCAGTGCAAATACAGGGGAGGGCACACATCGGCAGTTCTTC.

The chain employs TRBV4-1 and TRBJ1-2; TRBD1 is a possible D gene (6 bases). Germline V gene sequence: CDR1 MGHRA, CDR2 YSYEKL. The CDR3 length is 17 residues. The V end was cut by 1 base, the J end by 0 bases, with 15 bases between. The CDR3 DNA follows: TGCGCCAGCAGCCAAGGGGGGGGCCGACGATCTAACTATGGCTACACCTTC. Protein product: CASSQGGGRRSNYGYTF.

At least ten counts were recorded for this clonotype. The V call is TRBV2, the J call TRBJ1-5; 10 bases line up with TRBD1. The germline gives CDR1 SNHLY, CDR2 FYNNEI. The CDR3 runs to 16 residues. V shed 1 base and J 8 bases; nucleotides not matched to a gene: 8. CDR3 in amino acids: CASSEGKTGGAEPQHF. In DNA form, the CDR3 reads TGTGCCAGCAGTGAAGGCAAGACAGGGGGCGCGGAGCCCCAGCATTTT. Complete variable domain (other parts from reference TRBV2 and TRBJ1-5): EPEVTQTPSHQVTQMGQEVILRCVPISNHLYFYWYRQILGQKVEFLVSFYNNEISEKSEIFDDQFSVERPDGSNFTLKIRSTKLEDSAMYFCASSEGKTGGAEPQHFGDGTRLSIL.

This clonotype has just a few counts. This rearrangement joins TRBV4-1 to TRBJ2-1; 8 bases fit TRBD1. V was clipped by 0 bases and J by 7 bases; unmatched bases: 11. Germline CDR1 and CDR2: MGHRA and YSYEKL. The CDR3 is 17 amino acids. CDR3 sequence (DNA): TGCGCCAGCAGCCAAGAAGGGGAGAGGACAGGGAAAAATGAGCAGTTCTTC. Its protein product is CASSQEGERTGKNEQFF.

The V call is TRBV7-8, the J call TRBJ1-1, with no clear D. Germline values: CDR1 SGHVS, CDR2 FQNEAQ. V lost 5 bases to trimming and J lost 1 base, with 11 bases between them. This CDR3 has 14 amino acids. As DNA, the CDR3 is TGTGCCAGCAGCCAAGCGGGCCAGAACACTGAAGCTTTCTTT. Translating it yields CASSQAGQNTEAFF.

This clonotype was seen repeatedly, ten times or more. The genes are TRBV20-1 and TRBJ2-7, with D perhaps TRBD1 (5 bases). Looked up from germline, CDR1 is DFQATT and CDR2 is SNEGSKA (reference sequence). The CDR3 sequence is 15 residues long. Trimming removed 0 bases from V and 3 bases from J, with 15 bases in between. The DNA for the CDR3 is TGCAGTGCTAGAGATCTGAGTAGGGGATACTACGAGCAGTACTTC. As protein: CSARDLSRGYYEQYF.

This clonotype was observed once. The V gene is TRBV20-1, the J gene TRBJ2-5; 10 positions agree with TRBD2. V lost 0 bases to trimming and J lost 11 bases; unmatched junction nucleotides: 12. Germline V CDR1 and CDR2: DFQATT, SNEGSKA (reference sequence). The CDR3 contains 15 residues. This CDR3 is CSARDTSGILDTQYF. The CDR3, as DNA: TGCAGTGCTAGAGATACTAGCGGGATATTGGATACGCAGTACTTC.

The table lists this clonotype with many counts. The chain couples TRBV2 to TRBJ1-5; 10 positions match TRBD1. V shed 4 bases and J 6 bases; nucleotides not matched to a gene: 6. Germline CDR1 is SNHLY and CDR2 is FYNNEI. This CDR3 has 15 amino acids. This CDR3 reads CASSVRTGGRQPQHF. The CDR3 bases are TGTGCCAGCAGTGTCCGGACAGGGGGGCGTCAGCCCCAGCATTTT.

The chain combines TRBV19 with TRBJ2-1; D may be TRBD2 (6 bases). V gave up 6 bases and J gave up 4 bases, with 10 bases separating them. The germline V gene encodes CDR1 LNHDA and CDR2 SQIVND (reference sequence). The CDR3 is 13 residues long. CDR3 bases: TGTGCCAGTAGGGGGACTTATTACAATGAGCAGTTCTTC. Translated: CASRGTYYNEQFF.

The V gene is TRBV6-1, the J gene TRBJ1-5; a possible D gene is TRBD1 (6 bases). Trimming removed 3 bases from V and 3 bases from J, with 9 bases in between. Germline V gene lookup returns CDR1 MNHNS and CDR2 SASEGT. The CDR3 is 14 residues long. As DNA, the CDR3 is TGTGCCAGCAGTGACAGGGGCCCCAATCAGCCCCAGCATTTT. It is translated as CASSDRGPNQPQHF.